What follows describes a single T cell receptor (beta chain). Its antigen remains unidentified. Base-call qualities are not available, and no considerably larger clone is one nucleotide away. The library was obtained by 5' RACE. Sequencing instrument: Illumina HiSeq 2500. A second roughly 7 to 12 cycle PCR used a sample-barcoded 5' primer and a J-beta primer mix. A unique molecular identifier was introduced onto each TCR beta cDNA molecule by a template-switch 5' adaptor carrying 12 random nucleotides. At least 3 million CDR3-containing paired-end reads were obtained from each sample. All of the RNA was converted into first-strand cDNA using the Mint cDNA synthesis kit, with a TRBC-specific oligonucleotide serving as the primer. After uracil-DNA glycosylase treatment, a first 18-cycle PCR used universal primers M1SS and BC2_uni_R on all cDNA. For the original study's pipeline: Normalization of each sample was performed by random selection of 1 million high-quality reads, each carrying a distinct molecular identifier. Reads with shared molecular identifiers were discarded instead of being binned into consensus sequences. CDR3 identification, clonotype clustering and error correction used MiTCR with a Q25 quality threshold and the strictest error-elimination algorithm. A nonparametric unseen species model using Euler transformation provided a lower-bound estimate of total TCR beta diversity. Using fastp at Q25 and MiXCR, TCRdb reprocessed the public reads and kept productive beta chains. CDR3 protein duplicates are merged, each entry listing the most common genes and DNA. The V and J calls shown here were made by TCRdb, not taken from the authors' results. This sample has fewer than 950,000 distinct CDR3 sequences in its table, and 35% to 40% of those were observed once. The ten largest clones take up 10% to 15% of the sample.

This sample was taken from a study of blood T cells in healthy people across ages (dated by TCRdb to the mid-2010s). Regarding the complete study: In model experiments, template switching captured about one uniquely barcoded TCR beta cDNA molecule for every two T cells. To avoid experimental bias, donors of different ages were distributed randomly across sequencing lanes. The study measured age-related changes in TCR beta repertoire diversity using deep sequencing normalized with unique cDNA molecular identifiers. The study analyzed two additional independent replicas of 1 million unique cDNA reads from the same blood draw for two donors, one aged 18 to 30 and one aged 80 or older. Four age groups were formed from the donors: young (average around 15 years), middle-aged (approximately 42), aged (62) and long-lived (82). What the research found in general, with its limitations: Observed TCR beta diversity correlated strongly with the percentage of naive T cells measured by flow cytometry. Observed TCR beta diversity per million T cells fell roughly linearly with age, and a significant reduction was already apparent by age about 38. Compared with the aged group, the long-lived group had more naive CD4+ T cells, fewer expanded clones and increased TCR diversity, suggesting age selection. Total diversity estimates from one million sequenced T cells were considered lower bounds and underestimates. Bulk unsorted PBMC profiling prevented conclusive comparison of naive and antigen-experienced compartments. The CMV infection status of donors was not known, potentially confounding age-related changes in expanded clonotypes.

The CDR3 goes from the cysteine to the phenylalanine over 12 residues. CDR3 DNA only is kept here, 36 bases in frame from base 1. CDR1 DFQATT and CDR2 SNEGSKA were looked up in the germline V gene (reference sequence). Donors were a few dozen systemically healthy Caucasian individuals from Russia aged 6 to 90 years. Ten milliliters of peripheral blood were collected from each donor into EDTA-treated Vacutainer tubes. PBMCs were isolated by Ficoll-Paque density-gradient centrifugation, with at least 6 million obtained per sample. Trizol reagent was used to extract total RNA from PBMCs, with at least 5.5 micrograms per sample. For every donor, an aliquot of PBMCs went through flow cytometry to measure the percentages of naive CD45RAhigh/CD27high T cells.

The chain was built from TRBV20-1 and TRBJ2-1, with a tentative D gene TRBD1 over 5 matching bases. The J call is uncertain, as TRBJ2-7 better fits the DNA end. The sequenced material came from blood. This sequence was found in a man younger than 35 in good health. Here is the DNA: TGCACCGTCGGCGCCCAGGACAATGAGCAGTACTTC. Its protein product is CTVGAQDNEQYF.